This T cell receptor beta chain comes out of a study of T cell repertoires and Cas9 in healthy adults. Looking at the study overall: Characterization of SpCas9-reactive CD4 and CD8 T cells covered multi-effector potency, cytotoxicity and lineage.

Sequencing used immunoSEQ multiplex PCR; TCRdb keeps in-frame clones, though not all of them. Of 20,000 to 25,000 clones detected, less than 95% appear once; the ten largest clones hold about 0.76%. Per germline, CDR1 SGDLS and CDR2 YYNGEE. This CDR3 has 16 amino acids. Trimming removed 0 bases at V and 5 bases at J, with 17 bases between. Points on this clone: What it binds is unknown.

Study findings and constraints: SpCas9-reactive effector T cells were reportedly restrained in vitro by SpCas9-reactive regulatory T cells.

The sample comprised CD4+ effector T cells (CD127+, CD25-, CD137-, CD154-) from PBMCs; culture status not recorded. The rearrangement joins TRBV9 to TRBJ2-5; D assignment may be TRBD1 or TRBD2 (5 bases each). This clonotype was sampled from a human donor in good health. CDR3 sequence (DNA): TGTGCCAGCAGCGTAGGTTTGTATAGGGGAGAGGAGACCCAGTACTTC. Translation: CASSVGLYRGEETQYF.